This T cell receptor beta chain was recorded in a study of CD8 T cells in Susac syndrome. CD8+ and CD4+ T cells from blood underwent TCR beta sequencing, which was carried out in a high-throughput format. Negative isolation was used for CD8+ and CD4+ T cells, and FACS enrichment was applied to TEMRA cells. The authors reverse transcribed about 0.5 to 1 ug RNA with random hexamers. By means of immunoSEQ multiplex PCR, TCR beta CDR3 spanning 54 Vbeta and 13 Jbeta underwent amplification. One entry per CDR3 protein results from TCRdb running MiXCR on the immunoSEQ multiplex PCR reads. The sample carries about 290,000 distinct CDR3 sequences, 75% to 90% recorded once. CDR3 length: 16 residues. Trimming at V came to 4 bases and at J to 9 bases, leaving 14 bases not matched to a gene. CDR1 is KGHDR and CDR2 is SFDVKD in the germline V gene.

The rearrangement links TRBV24-1 to TRBJ2-1; 7 nucleotides match TRBD2. The sequence came from a human donor with multiple sclerosis. The sample was CD8+ T cells from PBMCs. The CDR3 spells CATSERAGAWASEQFF. As DNA, the CDR3 is TGTGCCACCAGTGAACGGGCGGGAGCATGGGCGAGTGAGCAGTTCTTC.